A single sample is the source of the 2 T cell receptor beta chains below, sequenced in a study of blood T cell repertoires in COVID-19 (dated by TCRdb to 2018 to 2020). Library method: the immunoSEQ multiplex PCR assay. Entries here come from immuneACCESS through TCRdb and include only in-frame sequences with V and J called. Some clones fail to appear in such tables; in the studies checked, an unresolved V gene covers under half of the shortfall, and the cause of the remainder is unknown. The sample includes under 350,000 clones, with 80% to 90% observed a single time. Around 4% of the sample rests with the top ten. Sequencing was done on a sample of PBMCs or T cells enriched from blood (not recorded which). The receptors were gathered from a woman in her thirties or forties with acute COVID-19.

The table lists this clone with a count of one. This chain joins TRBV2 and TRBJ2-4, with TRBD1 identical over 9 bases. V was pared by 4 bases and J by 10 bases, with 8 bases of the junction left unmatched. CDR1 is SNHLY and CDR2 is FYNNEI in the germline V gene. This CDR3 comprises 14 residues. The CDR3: CASSAGTGKWIQYF. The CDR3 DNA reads TGTGCCAGCAGTGCGGGGACAGGGAAGTGGATTCAGTACTTC.

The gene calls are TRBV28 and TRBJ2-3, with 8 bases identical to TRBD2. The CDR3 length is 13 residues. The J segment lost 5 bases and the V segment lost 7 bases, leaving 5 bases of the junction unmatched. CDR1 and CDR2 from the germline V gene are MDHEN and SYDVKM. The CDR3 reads CASTTGGGDTQYF. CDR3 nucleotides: TGTGCCAGCACAACGGGAGGGGGAGATACGCAGTATTTT.